A selection of T cell receptor beta chains follows, all from one sample in a study of T cell responses to AZD1222 COVID-19 vaccine. Assay used: immunoSEQ multiplex PCR; TCRdb lists only in-frame clones, some missing. Of some 86,000 clones in the sample, more than 70% were seen once. Sequences were derived from peripheral blood, sampled on day 0 of AZD1222 vaccination. Receptors were obtained from an adult in good health. Both conserved end residues are part of each CDR3. A D gene is named only where the DNA matches it firmly. Size is omitted from some rows. Given values are once, few, many or a class for expanded clones.

d_call	v_call	j_call	clone_size	cdr3_aa	cdr3_nt
TRBD2	TRBV6-4	TRBJ2-3	-	CASRILAGGTDTQYF	TGTGCCAGCAGGATCCTAGCGGGGGGCACAGATACGCAGTATTTT
-	TRBV19	TRBJ1-2	few	CASSIFGGGYGYTF	TGTGCCAGTAGTATCTTTGGGGGCGGCTATGGCTACACCTTC
-	TRBV9	TRBJ1-5	-	CASSAIPGQPQHF	TGTGCCAGCAGCGCCATCCCAGGTCAGCCCCAGCATTTT
-	TRBV13	TRBJ2-2	-	CASCSYNTGELFF	TGTGCCAGCTGCTCCTACAACACCGGGGAGCTGTTTTTT
-	TRBV19	TRBJ1-3	-	CASSIRTGSSGNTIYF	TGTGCCAGTAGTATAAGAACAGGAAGCTCTGGAAACACCATATATTTT
TRBD2	TRBV3-1/TRBV3-2	TRBJ2-7	-	CASSLRLAGGSSYEQYF	TGTGCCAGCAGCCTCCGACTAGCGGGGGGGAGCTCCTACGAGCAGTACTTC
-	TRBV19	TRBJ1-2	few	CASSPGPGGYTF	TGTGCCAGTAGCCCCGGGCCTGGCGGCTACACCTTC
-	TRBV7-9	TRBJ1-3	-	CASSLGSVTGNTIYF	TGTGCCAGCAGCTTAGGATCGGTAACGGGAAACACCATATATTTT
-	TRBV6-5	TRBJ2-7	once	CASRPAEREQYF	TGTGCCAGCAGGCCGGCGGAACGGGAGCAGTACTTC
-	TRBV18	TRBJ1-1	-	CASSKDGMNTEAFF	TGTGCCAGCTCAAAAGACGGTATGAACACTGAAGCTTTCTTT
TRBD2	TRBV28	TRBJ2-3	-	CASSTLAGGNTDTQYF	TGTGCCAGCAGTACTCTAGCGGGAGGGAATACAGATACGCAGTATTTT
-	TRBV5-5	TRBJ2-3	few	CASSLGPSTDTQYF	TGTGCCAGCAGCTTGGGGCCCTCCACAGATACGCAGTATTTT
-	TRBV4-1	TRBJ1-5	-	CASSQDFLGGQPQHF	TGCGCCAGCAGCCAAGATTTTTTGGGAGGTCAGCCCCAGCATTTT
-	TRBV7-9	TRBJ2-3	-	CASSHMYSTDTQYF	TGTGCCAGCAGCCATATGTATAGCACAGATACGCAGTATTTT
TRBD2	TRBV12-3/TRBV12-4	TRBJ2-3	few	CASRRGATDTQYF	TGTGCCAGCAGGCGGGGGGCCACAGATACGCAGTATTTT
-	TRBV5-1	TRBJ2-5	-	CASSSTSFQETQYF	TGCGCCAGCAGCTCCACAAGTTTCCAAGAGACCCAGTACTTC
-	TRBV12-3/TRBV12-4	TRBJ1-5	-	CASTRSTDQPQHF	TGTGCCAGCACCCGGTCGACGGATCAGCCCCAGCATTTT
TRBD1	TRBV10-1	TRBJ1-2	-	CASSETGGTHGYTF	TGCGCCAGCAGTGAAACAGGGGGTACACATGGCTACACCTTC